The 32 T cell receptor beta chains in this list originate from one sample, sequenced in a study of T cells after yellow fever vaccination. TCRdb processed the 5' RACE reads anew with MiXCR; each CDR3 protein has one entry. The table records more than 25,000 distinct CDR3 sequences, 4.5% to 7% of them present only once. The sequencing used PBMCs, either bulk or a sorted T-cell subset (CD4+, CD8+, memory, or dextramer-sorted; not recorded which), collected 15 days after the yellow fever booster vaccination. The source of these receptors is a young man who received the YFV17D yellow fever vaccine.

For this clonotype: A much larger clone differs by one base, so this may be a read error. The chain employs TRBV20-1 and TRBJ2-1; no definite D call. Germline V gene lookup returns CDR1 DFQATT and CDR2 SNEGSKA (reference sequence). This CDR3 spans 14 amino acids. Trimming took off 3 bases at V and 7 bases at J, with 16 bases between the two ends. The CDR3 DNA sequence: TGCAGTGCTAGGGGTGTGGGCGAGGTAAATGAGCAGTTCTTC. As protein: CSARGVGEVNEQFF.

This clonotype is medium-sized. V is TRBV12-3 or TRBV12-4 and J is TRBJ2-1; TRBD1 is a possible D gene (7 bases). Trimming removed 4 bases at V and 12 bases at J, with 16 bases between. The CDR3 length is 13 residues. CDR3 sequence (DNA): TGTGCCAGCAGTTCCTTCAGACAGGGAGGGCAGTTCTTC. It is translated as CASSSFRQGGQFF.

J is TRBJ1-5 and V is TRBV6-1; tentatively, D is TRBD1 (5 bases). Germline V gene lookup returns CDR1 MNHNS and CDR2 SASEGT. The V end lost 3 bases, the J end lost 2 bases, and 14 bases lay between the germline ends. The CDR3 is made up of 16 amino acids. CDR3 sequence (DNA): TGTGCCAGCAGTGATCTTGGACGGGGCGGCAATCAGCCCCAGCATTTT. It is translated as CASSDLGRGGNQPQHF.

There are many counts of this clonotype. This chain joins TRBV5-1 and TRBJ2-3; TRBD2 might be the D (6 bases). V gave up 1 base and J gave up 2 bases, with 8 bases separating them. The CDR3 has 14 amino acids. Germline CDR1 reads SGHRS; CDR2 reads YFSETQ. The CDR3 sequence: CASSLPSATDTQYF. The CDR3 DNA follows: TGCGCCAGCAGCTTGCCTAGCGCCACAGATACGCAGTATTTT.

This clonotype was seen many times. The V call is TRBV6-5, the J call TRBJ2-1; D possibly matches TRBD1 or TRBD2 (6 bases each). The CDR3 is 16 amino acids. Per germline, CDR1 MNHEY and CDR2 SVGAGI. V was clipped by 0 bases and J by 10 bases, with 19 bases between them. The CDR3 DNA reads as TGTGCCAGCAGTTACTCGGGGGGCGGGTTTTTCAGGGAGCAGTTCTTC. It encodes CASSYSGGGFFREQFF.

This chain links TRBV7-3 with TRBJ2-6; 10 bases are a match to TRBD1. CDR1 and CDR2 (germline): SGHTA, FQGTGA. With V trimmed by 5 bases and J by 0 bases, 7 bases remained unmatched. The CDR3 covers 18 residues. CDR3 sequence: CASSPRTGGLSGANVLTF. CDR3 sequence (DNA): TGTGCCAGCAGCCCCCGGACAGGGGGGCTCTCTGGGGCCAACGTCCTGACTTTC.

This clonotype was found many times. The chain employs TRBV2 and TRBJ2-1; D possibly corresponds to TRBD2 (6 bases). The germline V gene encodes CDR1 SNHLY and CDR2 FYNNEI. V gave up 3 bases and J gave up 2 bases, with 8 bases separating them. The CDR3 totals 14 residues. The CDR3 sequence: CASSDSGPYNEQFF. The DNA for the CDR3 is TGTGCCAGCAGTGACAGCGGGCCCTACAATGAGCAGTTCTTC.

This clonotype has a count of ten or more. The V gene is TRBV4-3, the J gene TRBJ2-2; D is ambiguous. The CDR3 has 14 amino acids. The germline gives CDR1 LGHNA, CDR2 YSLEER. V was cut by 6 bases and J by 3 bases, with 11 bases left in between. Here the CDR3 reads CASRDVMDTGELFF. The CDR3 DNA reads as TGCGCCAGCAGAGACGTAATGGACACCGGGGAGCTGTTTTTT.

At least ten counts were recorded for this clonotype. V and J are TRBV5-1 and TRBJ2-7; TRBD2 matches 11 bases. CDR1 and CDR2 (germline): SGHRS, YFSETQ. V lost 8 bases, J lost 3 bases, and 7 bases stayed unmatched. CDR3 length: 14 amino acids. The CDR3 DNA reads TGCGCCAGTAGCCTCGGGACTAGCGGCTACGAGCAGTACTTC. Amino acids: CASSLGTSGYEQYF.

At least ten counts were recorded for this clonotype. This chain joins TRBV24-1 and TRBJ2-2; TRBD2 agrees at 7 bases. Germline V gives CDR1 KGHDR, CDR2 SFDVKD. V gave up 0 bases and J gave up 0 bases; unmatched junction bases: 3. This CDR3 contains 17 residues. The DNA of the CDR3 is TGTGCCACCAGTGATTTGGCGGGGGACCCGAACACCGGGGAGCTGTTTTTT. Its protein product is CATSDLAGDPNTGELFF.

This clonotype was observed at least ten times. The chain carries TRBV12-3 or TRBV12-4 and TRBJ1-1, with 7 positions matching TRBD1. The CDR3 length is 14 residues. V trimming: 1 base; J trimming: 5 bases; junction bases outside the gene matches: 4. The CDR3 reads CASSLEGAWTEAFF. CDR3 sequence (DNA): TGTGCCAGCAGTTTAGAGGGGGCCTGGACTGAAGCTTTCTTT.

This clonotype occurred many times. The chain joins TRBV19 to TRBJ1-5; tentative D call: TRBD1 (5 bases). Germline assignment: CDR1 LNHDA and CDR2 SQIVND (reference sequence). The CDR3 spans 16 residues. V was clipped by 5 bases and J by 0 bases, with 14 bases between them. The DNA for the CDR3 is TGTGCCAGTAGTCCCCGGACACCATATAGCAATCAGCCCCAGCATTTT. Residues: CASSPRTPYSNQPQHF.

V and J are TRBV13 and TRBJ2-1; D tentatively fits TRBD1 or TRBD2 (5 bases each). The germline V gene encodes CDR1 PRHDT and CDR2 FYEKMQ (reference sequence). The CDR3 runs 15 residues. V lost 7 bases to trimming and J lost 7 bases, with 20 bases between them. The CDR3 sequence: CASNNPGTVQNEQFF. The DNA of the CDR3 is TGTGCCAGCAATAACCCCGGGACGGTCCAGAATGAGCAGTTCTTC. The whole variable domain, filled in from reference TRBV13 and TRBJ2-1, reads AAGVIQSPRHLIKEKRETATLKCYPIPRHDTVYWYQQGPGQDPQFLISFYEKMQSDKGSIPDRFSAQQFSDYHSELNMSSLELGDSALYFCASNNPGTVQNEQFFGPGTRLTVL.

This clonotype came up many times. This sequence joins TRBV7-2 and TRBJ1-5, with D possibly being TRBD1 (5 bases). The V end was cut by 1 base, the J end by 7 bases, with 17 bases between. The CDR3 is 16 residues long. The germline gives CDR1 SGHTA, CDR2 FQGNSA. The CDR3 loop reads CASSLGGEGSGQPQHF. In DNA, the CDR3 is TGTGCCAGCAGCTTAGGAGGGGAAGGTTCCGGGCAGCCCCAGCATTTT.

This clonotype was observed many times. The J gene is TRBJ2-3, the V gene TRBV7-2; perhaps D is TRBD1 or TRBD2 (6 bases each). Trimming removed 5 bases at V and 11 bases at J, with 20 bases between. The CDR3 consists of 14 residues. Germline CDR1 and CDR2: SGHTA and FQGNSA. The CDR3 nucleotides are TGTGCCAGCAGCCAAAACGGAGGGGGGTCAGGGCAGTATTTT. Protein: CASSQNGGGSGQYF.

This clonotype was detected ten times or more. V usage is TRBV4-3 and J usage is TRBJ2-6; no firm D call. This CDR3 has 15 residues. V shed 3 bases and J shed 0 bases, with 6 bases lying between them. CDR1 is LGHNA, CDR2 YSLEER, per germline. CDR3 amino acids: CASSHQSSGANVLTF. CDR3 nucleotides: TGCGCCAGCAGCCACCAAAGCTCTGGGGCCAACGTCCTGACTTTC.

Relative to its sample, this clonotype is medium-sized. This chain connects TRBV12-3 or TRBV12-4 to TRBJ2-7; 8 bases align to TRBD1. This CDR3 is built from 12 residues. V trimming: 3 bases; J trimming: 6 bases; junction bases outside the gene matches: 1. Here the CDR3 reads CASSLDRVEQYF. CDR3 coding DNA: TGTGCCAGCAGTTTGGACAGGGTCGAGCAGTACTTC.

The chain joins TRBV4-2 to TRBJ2-7; maybe TRBD2 (5 bases). V lost 4 bases to trimming and J lost 1 base, with 8 bases between them. In germline, CDR1 is LGHNA, CDR2 YNFKEQ. The CDR3 loop spans 13 amino acids. CDR3 sequence: CASSLGVSYEQYF. CDR3 DNA sequence: TGTGCCAGCAGCCTCGGGGTTTCCTACGAGCAGTACTTC.

This clonotype was picked up many times. For the CDR3, the DNA is TGCAGCGCTACTACAGGGCTCGAGCAGTACTTC. Amino acid sequence: CSATTGLEQYF. J is TRBJ2-7 and V is TRBV29-1, with a weak D call TRBD1 (6 bases). The germline gives CDR1 SQVTM, CDR2 ANQGSEA. Deletions cut 7 bases from V and 6 bases from J, with 13 bases between. The CDR3 is 11 residues long.

This clonotype was seen repeatedly, ten times or more. V is TRBV25-1 and J is TRBJ1-1; TRBD1 matches 9 bases. J gave up 4 bases and V 3 bases, and 9 bases lay outside the gene matches. Germline V gives CDR1 MGHDK, CDR2 SYGVNS. The CDR3 runs to 16 residues. CDR3 residues: CASSETRQGGVTEAFF. The CDR3, as DNA: TGTGCCAGCAGTGAGACCCGACAGGGGGGCGTCACTGAAGCTTTCTTT.

There are many counts of this clonotype. The gene calls are TRBV24-1 and TRBJ2-2, with 10 positions matching TRBD1. CDR1 and CDR2 (germline): KGHDR, SFDVKD. Germline trimming cut 2 bases from V and 6 bases from J; bases unmatched to any gene: 5. CDR3 length equals 16 residues. The CDR3 DNA is TGTGCCACCAGTGATTCGGGACAGGGGATATCCGGGGAGCTGTTTTTT. Translation: CATSDSGQGISGELFF.

This clonotype was seen at least ten times. The rearrangement joins TRBV5-1 to TRBJ2-7; possible D gene TRBD2, 6 bases. V was cut by 4 bases and J by 11 bases, with 22 bases left in between. The CDR3 is 14 residues long. Germline CDR1 reads SGHRS; CDR2 reads YFSETQ. CDR3 protein: CASSTGTPSTPEYF. The CDR3 DNA reads TGCGCCAGCAGCACCGGGACTCCCAGTACACCGGAGTACTTC. Combining the CDR3 with reference TRBV5-1 and TRBJ2-7 gives the whole variable domain KAGVTQTPRYLIKTRGQQVTLSCSPISGHRSVSWYQQTPGQGLQFLFEYFSETQRNKGNFPGRFSGRQFSNSRSEMNVSTLELGDSALYLCASSTGTPSTPEYFGPGTRLTVT.

This clonotype was counted many times. This sequence joins TRBV7-6 and TRBJ2-3, with D uncertain. Trimming took 2 bases from V and 4 from J, leaving 10 bases between them. This CDR3 contains 14 residues. Germline values: CDR1 SGHVS, CDR2 FNYEAQ. The CDR3 nucleotides read TGTGCCAGCAGCTTACCAGGTCCCGCAGATACGCAGTATTTT. As protein: CASSLPGPADTQYF.

This clonotype was recorded many times. This chain links TRBV5-1 with TRBJ1-2; a possible D gene is TRBD1 (6 bases). The CDR3 is 14 residues long. Between the trimmed V and J ends, which lost 3 bases and 6 bases, there was a span of 15 bases. CDR1 and CDR2 from the germline V gene are SGHRS and YFSETQ. This chain's CDR3 is CASSSPGQSHGYTF. DNA of the CDR3: TGCGCCAGCAGCTCTCCGGGACAATCGCATGGCTACACCTTC.

Ten or more counts support this clonotype. The chain recombines TRBV14 with TRBJ2-7; D is undetermined. The CDR3 loop spans 13 amino acids. Germline V gene sequence: CDR1 SGHDN, CDR2 FVKESK. The germline V and J ends were trimmed by 0 bases and 2 bases, with 5 bases remaining between them. In DNA, the CDR3 is TGTGCCAGCAGCCAAGACGCCGCCTACGAGCAGTACTTC. Protein product: CASSQDAAYEQYF.

This clonotype was recorded many times. This rearrangement joins TRBV5-5 to TRBJ1-3; D is ambiguous. V was shortened by 0 bases and J by 4 bases, with 2 bases between the two germline ends. Germline V lookup: CDR1 SGHKS, CDR2 YYEKEE (reference sequence). This CDR3 comprises 12 residues. CDR3 sequence reads: CASSLEGNTIYF. CDR3 DNA sequence: TGTGCCAGCAGCTTGGAGGGAAACACCATATATTTT.

Many counts were recorded for this clonotype. The rearrangement links TRBV18 to TRBJ2-7, with 8 bases fitting TRBD2. CDR1 and CDR2 (germline): KGHSH, LQKENI. With V trimmed by 6 bases and J by 5 bases, 6 bases remained unmatched. This CDR3 contains 13 residues. The CDR3 loop is CASSQSGGNEQYF. The CDR3 DNA follows: TGTGCCAGCTCCCAAAGCGGGGGAAACGAGCAGTACTTC.

This clonotype was counted ten times or more. The rearrangement joins TRBV12-3 or TRBV12-4 to TRBJ2-7, with 8 positions matching TRBD2. There are 15 residues in the CDR3. With 6 bases clipped from V and 5 bases from J, the junction kept 12 bases outside the gene matches. The CDR3 nucleotides read TGTGCCAGCAGACCAACCGGGACTAGTTCCCACGAGCAGTACTTC. This translates into CASRPTGTSSHEQYF.

This clonotype was counted ten times or more. The genes are TRBV6-2 or TRBV6-3 and TRBJ2-2, with D perhaps given as TRBD1 or TRBD2 (5 bases each). Trimming removed 6 bases at V and 3 bases at J, with 23 bases between. This CDR3 contains 18 residues. Germline V CDR1 and CDR2: MNHEY, SVGEGT. DNA for the CDR3: TGTGCCAGCAGGCTACTATACCCCGGGACCTGGGACACCGGGGAGCTGTTTTTT. Translated: CASRLLYPGTWDTGELFF.

V usage is TRBV6-1 and J usage is TRBJ1-5; D is ambiguous. The CDR3 runs 15 residues. The ends were cut back, 6 bases at V and 7 bases at J, with 19 bases in the middle. Germline V CDR1 and CDR2: MNHNS, SASEGT. The CDR3, as DNA: TGTGCCAGCAGATCCCCCGTTAGGACGTCACAGCCCCAGCATTTT. Translated, it gives CASRSPVRTSQPQHF.

This clonotype appeared many times. The rearrangement uses TRBV6-2 or TRBV6-3 and TRBJ1-2, with D unclear. The V end was cut by 5 bases, the J end by 2 bases, with 6 bases between. The germline gives CDR1 MNHEY, CDR2 SVGEGT. The CDR3 totals 12 residues. The CDR3 region has the DNA TGTGCCAGCAGTCAATCAAACTATGGCTACACCTTC. Encoded protein: CASSQSNYGYTF.

This clonotype was detected ten times or more. This chain joins TRBV3-1 and TRBJ2-7; D may match TRBD1 or TRBD2 (6 bases each). The germline V and J ends were trimmed by 5 bases and 5 bases, with 16 bases remaining between them. This CDR3 has 14 amino acids. Germline CDR1 and CDR2: LGHDT and YNNKEL (reference sequence). The CDR3 sequence: CASSRRGTGDEQYF. CDR3 DNA sequence: TGTGCCAGCAGCAGAAGGGGGACGGGGGACGAGCAGTACTTC.